The 21 T cell receptor beta chains below all came from one sample that was sequenced in a study of Graves' ophthalmopathy and Graves' hyperthyroidism. The TCR beta CDR3 regions underwent amplification from RNA transcripts. RT-PCR was first run with HTBI primers, then multiplex PCR in a second round. Via MiXCR, TCRdb re-called the multiplex PCR reads, giving one row per CDR3 protein. There are fewer than 650,000 distinct CDR3 sequences in the sample; approximately 22% occur only once, and roughly 6.9% lies in the top ten. The material sequenced was peripheral blood. The source is a young woman with stable Graves' hyperthyroidism. Some clones in this sample may be carry-over from other donors' samples.

This clonotype was seen at least ten times. The chain has TRBV28 and TRBJ1-5; D is perhaps TRBD1 (5 bases). The germline V and J ends were trimmed by 7 bases and 7 bases, with 14 bases remaining between them. This CDR3 spans 13 amino acids. Germline CDR1 is MDHEN and CDR2 is SYDVKM. The CDR3 here is CASTSLGTQPQHF. The CDR3 region has the DNA TGTGCCAGCACCTCCCTGGGGACCCAGCCCCAGCATTTT. The whole variable domain, remainder taken from reference TRBV28 and TRBJ1-5, is DVKVTQSSRYLVKRTGEKVFLECVQDMDHENMFWYRQDPGLGLRLIYFSYDVKMKEKGDIPEGYSVSREKKERFSLILESASTNQTSMYLCASTSLGTQPQHFGDGTRLSIL.

This clonotype was seen ten or more times. J is TRBJ1-1 and V is TRBV6-5, with TRBD1 as a possible D gene (6 bases). CDR3 length equals 13 residues. In germline, CDR1 is MNHEY, CDR2 SVGAGI. V was pared by 9 bases and J by 6 bases, with 17 bases between. CDR3 sequence: CASSQGISAEAFF. CDR3 DNA: TGTGCCAGTTCACAGGGTATTAGCGCTGAAGCTTTCTTT.

This clonotype was counted ten times or more. This sequence joins TRBV6-5 and TRBJ1-2; D uncertain. V dropped 1 base and J dropped 3 bases, with 9 bases sitting between them. Germline V gene sequence: CDR1 MNHEY, CDR2 SVGAGI. CDR3 size: 14 residues. Here the CDR3 reads CASSYLGGDYGYTF. The CDR3 DNA sequence: TGTGCCAGCAGTTACTTGGGAGGAGACTATGGCTACACCTTC.

This clonotype appeared many times. The genes are TRBV5-1 and TRBJ2-7; D possibly matches TRBD1 or TRBD2 (6 bases each). The V end lost 8 bases, the J end lost 3 bases, and 18 bases lay between the germline ends. The CDR3 runs to 14 residues. Germline values: CDR1 SGHRS, CDR2 YFSETQ. This chain's CDR3 is CASYGGGQIYEQYF. The DNA of the CDR3 is TGCGCCAGTTACGGGGGCGGCCAGATCTACGAGCAGTACTTC.

In this sample, this clonotype turned up many times. V is TRBV12-3 or TRBV12-4 and J is TRBJ2-4, with TRBD2 matching over 13 bases. V lost 7 bases to trimming and J lost 2 bases; unmatched junction nucleotides: 5. The CDR3 consists of 16 residues. The CDR3 DNA reads TGTGCCAGCACCCCGACTAGCGGGAGGCCCAAAAACATTCAGTACTTC. This encodes CASTPTSGRPKNIQYF.

This clonotype was counted ten times or more. This chain links TRBV27 with TRBJ2-2; D remains ambiguous. Germline loops: CDR1 MNHEY, CDR2 SMNVEV (reference sequence). CDR3 size: 15 residues. Trimming stripped 7 bases from V and 6 bases from J, with 18 bases between. The CDR3 bases are TGTGCCAGCAAGTTTGAGAAGCGTACGGCCGGGGAGCTGTTTTTT. Protein sequence: CASKFEKRTAGELFF.

This clonotype was counted at least ten times. The chain has TRBV5-1 and TRBJ2-2; TRBD1 might be the D (6 bases). Trimming took off 4 bases at V and 1 base at J, with 8 bases between the two ends. The CDR3 has 14 residues. Germline V gene sequence: CDR1 SGHRS, CDR2 YFSETQ. CDR3 region: CASSGGWNTGELFF. CDR3 coding DNA: TGCGCCAGCAGCGGGGGCTGGAACACCGGGGAGCTGTTTTTT.

The chain couples TRBV20-1 to TRBJ1-2, with D possibly being TRBD1 (5 bases). CDR1 is DFQATT, CDR2 SNEGSKA, per germline (reference sequence). V gave up 8 bases and J gave up 5 bases, with 21 bases separating them. The CDR3 has 14 amino acids. The CDR3 reads CSYHDTGTVYGYTF. As DNA, the CDR3 is TGCAGTTATCACGACACCGGGACGGTTTATGGCTACACCTTC.

Only a few counts were recorded for this clonotype. A single base separates this from a much larger clone, so it may be a read error. The V gene is TRBV9, the J gene TRBJ2-5; D is undetermined. In germline, CDR1 is SGDLS, CDR2 YYNGEE. V was clipped by 0 bases and J by 7 bases, with 16 bases between them. The CDR3 covers 15 residues. For the CDR3, the DNA is TGTGCCAGCAGCGTAGGGACGGATCCTCTTAGGACCCAGTACTTC. It encodes CASSVGTDPLRTQYF. The full variable domain, its missing parts supplied by reference TRBV9 and TRBJ2-5, is DSGVTQTPKHLITATGQRVTLRCSPRSGDLSVYWYQQSLDQGLQFLIQYYNGEERAKGNILERFSAQQFPDLHSELNLSSLELGDSALYFCASSVGTDPLRTQYFGPGTRLLVL.

This clonotype came up many times. V is TRBV12-3 or TRBV12-4 and J is TRBJ2-4, with a tentative D call TRBD2 (6 bases). Trimming cost V 2 bases and J 5 bases, with 13 bases left between them. This CDR3 comprises 15 residues. The CDR3 protein is CASSLRGIGENIQYF. The CDR3 DNA follows: TGTGCCAGCAGTTTACGGGGGATTGGGGAAAACATTCAGTACTTC.

This clonotype has at least ten counts. Mismatch with germline at one junction end may stem from a read error. The chain employs TRBV12-3 or TRBV12-4 and TRBJ1-5; D is undetermined. This CDR3 comprises 14 residues. The CDR3 nucleotides read TGTGCCAGCAGTATAGCCTCGGGCAATCAGCCCCAGCATTTT. It codes for CASSIASGNQPQHF.

This clonotype appeared a few times. The chain has TRBV7-2 and TRBJ2-4, with 7 bases that match TRBD1. With 5 bases clipped from V and 11 bases from J, the junction kept 9 bases outside the gene matches. The CDR3 sequence is 13 residues long. CDR1 is SGHTA and CDR2 is FQGNSA in the germline V gene. The CDR3 coding sequence is TGTGCCAGCAGCCAGACAGGGCGACAGGTTCAGTACTTC. Translating it yields CASSQTGRQVQYF.

Many counts were recorded for this clonotype. The J gene is TRBJ2-5, the V gene TRBV13; D gene ambiguous. The germline gives CDR1 PRHDT, CDR2 FYEKMQ (reference sequence). V lost 3 bases and J lost 3, with 8 bases in between. This CDR3 is 13 amino acids long. The CDR3: CASSLVQKETQYF. Written as DNA, the CDR3 is TGTGCCAGCAGCTTGGTCCAAAAAGAGACCCAGTACTTC.

This chain links TRBV30 with TRBJ1-1; no clear D. This CDR3 region has 14 residues. Germline V gene data show CDR1 as GTSNPN and CDR2 as SVGIG (reference sequence). V was trimmed by 3 bases and J by 2 bases, leaving 13 bases between them. The CDR3 nucleotides read TGTGCCTGGAGCGAACTCCGGATCAACACTGAAGCTTTCTTT. Its protein is CAWSELRINTEAFF.

This clonotype was detected many times. This chain links TRBV5-6 with TRBJ1-1, with D hard to call. The CDR3 is made up of 12 amino acids. Germline V CDR1 and CDR2: SGHDT, YYEEEE. Trimming took off 2 bases at V and 7 bases at J, with 9 bases between the two ends. The CDR3 is CASSLLRGEAFF. The CDR3 region has the DNA TGTGCCAGCAGCTTATTACGGGGTGAAGCTTTCTTT.

Ten or more counts support this clonotype. This CDR3 reads CASSFSTGPPTFGYTF. CDR3 nucleotide sequence: TGCGCCAGCAGCTTTTCGACAGGGCCCCCCACGTTTGGCTACACCTTC. The J gene is TRBJ1-2, the V gene TRBV5-1; TRBD1 matches at 7 bases. Germline-derived CDR1 and CDR2 are SGHRS and YFSETQ. This CDR3 has 16 residues. Losses at the gene ends were 2 bases for V and 7 bases for J; bases not matched to a gene: 14. The full variable domain, its missing parts supplied by reference TRBV5-1 and TRBJ1-2, is KAGVTQTPRYLIKTRGQQVTLSCSPISGHRSVSWYQQTPGQGLQFLFEYFSETQRNKGNFPGRFSGRQFSNSRSEMNVSTLELGDSALYLCASSFSTGPPTFGYTFGSGTRLTVV.

This clonotype was seen at least ten times. The germline gene is not matched at one end of the junction; a read error may be the cause. The V and J genes are TRBV5-1 and TRBJ2-7; TRBD2 matches at 11 bases. The germline CDR1 and CDR2 sequences are SGHRS and YFSETQ. The CDR3 is 14 amino acids. Here the CDR3 reads CASSLAGGRNEQYF. The DNA for the CDR3 is TGTGCCAGCAGTTTAGCGGGAGGGAGGAACGAGCAGTACTTC.

The chain uses TRBV5-1 and TRBJ2-5, with 10 bases that match TRBD1. The germline CDR1 and CDR2 sequences are SGHRS and YFSETQ. The CDR3 spans 14 residues. The junction had 7 bases not matched to a gene; V was cut back by 4 bases and J by 7 bases. Here the CDR3 reads CASSTGQGEGTQYF. The DNA for the CDR3 is TGCGCCAGCAGCACCGGACAGGGGGAAGGGACCCAGTACTTC.

This clonotype was recorded at least ten times. CDR3 region: CASSERRGRDQPQHF. In nucleotides, the CDR3 is TGTGCCAGCAGTGAAAGGCGCGGACGGGATCAGCCCCAGCATTTT. The chain is built from TRBV6-1 and TRBJ1-5; D gene ambiguous. Trimming took off 2 bases at V and 5 bases at J, with 13 bases between the two ends. CDR1 MNHNS and CDR2 SASEGT come from the germline V gene. The CDR3 totals 15 residues.

The V and J genes are TRBV12-3 or TRBV12-4 and TRBJ2-3; TRBD2 agrees at 7 bases. CDR3 length: 19 amino acids. V gave up 2 bases and J gave up 0 bases; unmatched junction bases: 14. This CDR3 reads CASSLKRGGVFYSTDTQYF. In DNA, the CDR3 is TGTGCCAGCAGTTTAAAAAGGGGAGGGGTCTTCTATAGCACAGATACGCAGTATTTT.

CDR3 residues: CSVEDGQGPLEYF. DNA of the CDR3: TGCAGCGTTGAAGACGGACAGGGACCCCTGGAGTACTTC. The rearrangement joins TRBV29-1 to TRBJ2-5, with 8 bases identical to TRBD1. Germline-derived CDR1 and CDR2 are SQVTM and ANQGSEA. The length of the CDR3 is 13 residues. V was pared by 0 bases and J by 12 bases, with 9 bases of the junction left unmatched.